Ten or more counts support the clone carrying this T cell receptor (beta chain). Absence of ophthalmopathy progression within 18 months defined stable Graves' hyperthyroidism. TCR beta CDR3 regions were amplified from RNA transcripts. The study used the HTBI primer set for a first-round RT-PCR of the TCR CDR3. TCRdb passed the multiplex PCR reads through MiXCR, listing each CDR3 protein once. The table includes approximately 420,000 distinct CDR3 sequences, just under 15% detected once. This specimen belongs to a study of T cells in Graves' hyperthyroidism and ophthalmopathy. The CDR3 sequence is 13 residues long. Germline-derived CDR1 and CDR2 are MDHEN and SYDVKM. Between the trimmed V and J ends, which lost 11 bases and 1 base, there was a span of 9 bases.

This chain uses TRBV28 with TRBJ2-6, with D unclear. The receptor was derived from a woman in her twenties or thirties with Graves' hyperthyroidism. Source material: blood. Here the CDR3 reads CAAMLSGANVLTF. The CDR3 nucleotides are TGTGCCGCAATGTTATCTGGGGCCAACGTCCTGACTTTC.